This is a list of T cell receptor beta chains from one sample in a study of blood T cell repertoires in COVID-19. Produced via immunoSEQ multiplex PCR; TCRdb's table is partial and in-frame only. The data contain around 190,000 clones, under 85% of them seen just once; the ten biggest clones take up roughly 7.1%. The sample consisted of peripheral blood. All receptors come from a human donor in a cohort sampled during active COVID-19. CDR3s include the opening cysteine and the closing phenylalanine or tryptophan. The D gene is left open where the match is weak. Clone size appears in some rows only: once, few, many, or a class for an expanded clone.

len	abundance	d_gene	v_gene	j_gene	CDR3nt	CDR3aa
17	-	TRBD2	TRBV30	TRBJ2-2	TGTGCCTCTACAGGGACTAGCGGGGGATTTAACACCGGGGAGCTGTTTTTT	CASTGTSGGFNTGELFF
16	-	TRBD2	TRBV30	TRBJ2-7	TGTGCCTGGAGTGCCGGACTAGCGGGCTGGGACTACGAGCAGTACTTC	CAWSAGLAGWDYEQYF
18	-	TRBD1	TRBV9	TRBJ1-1	TGTGCCAGCAGCGCCGAGGGGGCGACAGGGGGCTCTGGCACTGAAGCTTTCTTT	CASSAEGATGGSGTEAFF
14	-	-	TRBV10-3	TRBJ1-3	TGTGCCATCAGTGAAGGAGACCTTGGAAACACCATATATTTT	CAISEGDLGNTIYF
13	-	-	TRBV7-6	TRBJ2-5	TGTGCCAGCAGTCGGCGGGCTAAAGAGACCCAGTACTTC	CASSRRAKETQYF
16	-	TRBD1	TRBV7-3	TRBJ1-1	TGTGCCAGCAGTTTGGGGACAGGGCCGGGCAACACTGAAGCTTTCTTT	CASSLGTGPGNTEAFF
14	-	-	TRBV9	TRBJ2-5	TGTGCCAGCAGCGTAGGAGATAGTTTGGAGACCCAGTACTTC	CASSVGDSLETQYF
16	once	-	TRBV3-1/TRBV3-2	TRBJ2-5	TGTGCCAGCAGCCAAGATTTTAAGAGAGGCGGAGAGACCCAGTACTTC	CASSQDFKRGGETQYF
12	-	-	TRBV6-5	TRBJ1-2	TGTGCCAGCCAGGCCCTACGTGATGGCTACACCTTC	CASQALRDGYTF
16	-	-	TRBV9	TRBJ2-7	TGTGCCAGCAGCGTAGGTGCCGGGACAATACCCTACGAGCAGTACTTC	CASSVGAGTIPYEQYF
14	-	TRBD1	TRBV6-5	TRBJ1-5	TGTGCCAGCAGGGACAGGGAGGGCAATCAGCCCCAGCATTTT	CASRDREGNQPQHF
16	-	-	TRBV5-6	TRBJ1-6	TGTGCCAGCAGCCAAACGACAGGAACCTATAATTCACCCCTCCACTTT	CASSQTTGTYNSPLHF
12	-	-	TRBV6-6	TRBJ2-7	TGTGCCAGCAGTTACAGGGGGTACGAGCAGTACTTC	CASSYRGYEQYF
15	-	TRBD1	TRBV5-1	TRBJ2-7	TGCGCCAGCAGCTTGGCTAGGACAGGGGGATACGAGCAGTACTTC	CASSLARTGGYEQYF
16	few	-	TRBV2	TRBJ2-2	TGTGCCAGCAGTGTGACTAGTCCAAGGACCGCCGGGGAGCTGTTTTTT	CASSVTSPRTAGELFF
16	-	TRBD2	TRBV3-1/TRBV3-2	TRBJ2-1	TGTGCCAGCAGCCCCAGCGGGAGCGGATCCTACAATGAGCAGTTCTTC	CASSPSGSGSYNEQFF
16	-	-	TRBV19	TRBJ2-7	TGTGCCAGTAGTATTCTTCCCCGATATAGCTCCTACGAGCAGTACTTC	CASSILPRYSSYEQYF
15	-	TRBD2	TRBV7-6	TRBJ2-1	TGTGCCAGCAGCTTAGTGGGACTAGAAAACAATGAGCAGTTCTTC	CASSLVGLENNEQFF
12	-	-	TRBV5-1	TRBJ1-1	TGCGCCAGCAGCTTGTCGGGCACTGAAGCTTTCTTT	CASSLSGTEAFF
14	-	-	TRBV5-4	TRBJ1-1	TGTGCCAGCAGCTTGGATGGGGGCAATACTGAAGCTTTCTTT	CASSLDGGNTEAFF
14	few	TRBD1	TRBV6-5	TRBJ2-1	TGTGCCAGCAGTAGACAGGGGCGCGGGGATGAGCAGTTCTTC	CASSRQGRGDEQFF
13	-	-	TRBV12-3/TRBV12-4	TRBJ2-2	TGTGCCAGCCGGAGAGACGACACCGGGGAGCTGTTTTTT	CASRRDDTGELFF
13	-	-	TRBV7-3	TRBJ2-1	TGTGCCAGCAGCCCGATGGGAGCGGCTGAGCAGTTCTTC	CASSPMGAAEQFF
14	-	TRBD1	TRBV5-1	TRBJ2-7	TGCGCCAGCAGCATAGGACAGGGAACCTACGAGCAGTACTTC	CASSIGQGTYEQYF
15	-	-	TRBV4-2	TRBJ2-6	TGTGCCAGCAGCCAAGATCAGGGTGGGGCCAACGTCCTGACTTTC	CASSQDQGGANVLTF
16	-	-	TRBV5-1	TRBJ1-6	TGCGCCAGCACCAGGGAGGCCTTAAACTATAATTCACCCCTCCACTTT	CASTREALNYNSPLHF
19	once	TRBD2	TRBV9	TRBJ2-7	TGTGCCAGCAGCGTGAGCGGACTAGCGGGGGCCCCAATTACCTACGAGCAGTACTTC	CASSVSGLAGAPITYEQYF
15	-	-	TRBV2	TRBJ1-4	TGTGCCACCAAGTCCCAGGGGAGTACTGTGGAAAAACTGTTTTTT	CATKSQGSTVEKLFF
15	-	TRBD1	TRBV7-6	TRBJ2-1	TGTGCCAGCAGCAGAGGGACAGGGTATTACAATGAGCAGTTCTTC	CASSRGTGYYNEQFF